One sample yielded the 5 T cell receptor beta chains listed below, sequenced in a study of cytomegalovirus exposure and HLA in healthy donors (TCRdb year 2017). The library was produced with the immunoSEQ multiplex PCR assay. For the multiplex PCR, a mixture combining 60 forward primers for TCR Vbeta segments and 13 reverse primers for TCR Jbeta segments was used. What TCRdb holds here is the immuneACCESS table cut down to in-frame rearrangements. Part of the clones is not present; checked against another copy, under half of the missing clones reflect an unresolved V gene, and the others are unexplained. In this sample the table shows about 110,000 clones, around two thirds of which occur a single time. Together, the top ten hold about 2.6% of the sample. The sequenced sample consisted of PBMCs. Receptor source: a man over 45 in good health and CMV-seropositive.

The J gene is TRBJ2-5, the V gene TRBV7-6, with 8 bases fitting TRBD2. The CDR3 runs 15 residues. Germline lookup yields CDR1 SGHVS and CDR2 FNYEAQ. V lost 4 bases to trimming and J lost 5 bases; unmatched junction nucleotides: 9. The CDR3 sequence is CASSSTGGPGETQYF. The DNA of the CDR3 is TGTGCCAGCAGCTCGACGGGAGGGCCAGGGGAGACCCAGTACTTC.

CDR3 amino acids: CASSKELYEQYF. CDR3 DNA sequence: TGTGCCAGCAGCAAAGAACTCTACGAGCAGTACTTC. The genes are TRBV21-1 and TRBJ2-7; the tabulated D call, TRBD2, remains unverified against the DNA. TRBV21-1 corresponds to a pseudogene. CDR3 length equals 12 residues.

The count of this clone is one. The rearrangement joins TRBV6-1 to TRBJ1-1, with D unresolved. V shed 11 bases and J shed 1 base, with 11 bases lying between them. This CDR3 has 12 amino acids. Germline V gene data show CDR1 as MNHNS and CDR2 as SASEGT. CDR3 DNA: TGTGCCGTCCGCGTTGGGAACACTGAAGCTTTCTTT. Its protein product is CAVRVGNTEAFF.

The rearrangement links TRBV5-1 to TRBJ2-5; possibly TRBD1 for D (6 bases). Trimming removed 3 bases from V and 0 bases from J, with 15 bases in between. In germline, CDR1 is SGHRS, CDR2 YFSETQ. The CDR3 loop spans 16 amino acids. The chain's CDR3 is CASSYLQGGDQETQYF. DNA of the CDR3: TGCGCCAGCAGCTACTTACAGGGTGGGGACCAAGAGACCCAGTACTTC. Combining the CDR3 with reference TRBV5-1 and TRBJ2-5 gives the whole variable domain KAGVTQTPRYLIKTRGQQVTLSCSPISGHRSVSWYQQTPGQGLQFLFEYFSETQRNKGNFPGRFSGRQFSNSRSEMNVSTLELGDSALYLCASSYLQGGDQETQYFGPGTRLLVL.

The chain carries TRBV15 and TRBJ2-4; perhaps TRBD1 as D (6 bases). Germline V gene data show CDR1 as LNHNV and CDR2 as YYDKDF (reference sequence). The CDR3 is made up of 18 amino acids. V was shortened by 3 bases and J by 1 base, with 19 bases between the two germline ends. CDR3 sequence: CATSSVRGTGSAKNIQYF. DNA of the CDR3: TGTGCCACCAGCAGCGTAAGGGGAACAGGGTCGGCCAAAAACATTCAGTACTTC.